The 12 T cell receptor beta chains in this list originate from one sample, sequenced in a study of post-analysis software for immune sequencing data. cDNA libraries of TCR beta carried unique molecular identifiers. TCRdb redid the calling of the PCR reads with MiXCR, one entry per CDR3 protein. There are about 800,000 distinct CDR3 sequences in the sample; around 27% occur only once, and approximately 0.6% lies in the top ten. These TCRs' antigens remain unknown. Study-wide findings and caveats: TRBV5-6, TRBV5-1 and TRBV20-1 belonged to a set of five TRBV segments that were more frequent in patients than controls.

Material: blood. Source of these receptors: a girl between 10 and 17 years old with multiple sclerosis.

The sample holds a few counts of this clonotype. The V call is TRBV20-1, the J call TRBJ2-1, with D maybe TRBD2 (6 bases). The germline V gene encodes CDR1 DFQATT and CDR2 SNEGSKA (reference sequence). Trimming left V 6 bases short and J 13 bases short, with 16 bases between. CDR3 length equals 11 residues. DNA of the CDR3: TGCAGTGCCTTCCTCCGGGAGACCCAGTTCTTC. It is translated as CSAFLRETQFF.

The chain combines TRBV7-2 with TRBJ2-1; weak D call: TRBD2 (5 bases). Germline lookup yields CDR1 SGHTA and CDR2 FQGNSA. This CDR3 comprises 14 residues. V gave up 2 bases and J gave up 10 bases, with 15 bases separating them. The CDR3 DNA follows: TGTGCCAGCAGCTTAACCTCGGGAAGCCGCGAGCAGTTCTTC. Translated, it gives CASSLTSGSREQFF. Combining the CDR3 with reference TRBV7-2 and TRBJ2-1 gives the whole variable domain GAGVSQSPSNKVTEKGKDVELRCDPISGHTALYWYRQSLGQGLEFLIYFQGNSAPDKSGLPSDRFSAERTGGSVSTLTIQRTQQEDSAVYLCASSLTSGSREQFFGPGTRLTVL.

The chain is built from TRBV28 and TRBJ1-2; D remains unclear. V was pared by 5 bases and J by 5 bases, with 18 bases between. Looked up from germline, CDR1 is MDHEN and CDR2 is SYDVKM. The CDR3 is made up of 15 amino acids. CDR3 coding DNA: TGTGCCAGCAGTCCGCAAGGACTGGGAGAGTATGGCTACACCTTC. Amino acid sequence: CASSPQGLGEYGYTF.

J is TRBJ2-7 and V is TRBV20-1; 10 positions agree with TRBD2. The CDR3 is 16 residues long. Trimming cost V 3 bases and J 7 bases; bases outside gene matches: 15. Germline V CDR1 and CDR2: DFQATT, SNEGSKA (reference sequence). CDR3: CSASAVLAGRVGEQYF. In nucleotides, the CDR3 is TGCAGTGCTAGCGCCGTACTAGCGGGACGGGTGGGGGAGCAGTACTTC.

This chain connects TRBV4-1 to TRBJ1-1, with D hard to call. Germline lookup yields CDR1 MGHRA and CDR2 YSYEKL. The ends were cut back, 2 bases at V and 7 bases at J, with 14 bases in the middle. The CDR3 extends over 14 amino acids. This chain's CDR3 is CASSQPLGQDEAFF. The CDR3 region has the DNA TGCGCCAGCAGCCAACCCCTTGGGCAGGATGAAGCTTTCTTT.

About this clonotype itself: This may come from a read error, since a much larger clone is one base off. The chain carries TRBV10-3 and TRBJ1-6; unclear D gene. The length of the CDR3 is 15 residues. The V end was cut by 2 bases, the J end by 2 bases, with 7 bases between. The germline gives CDR1 ENHRY, CDR2 SYGVKD. DNA of the CDR3: TGTGCCATCAGTGAGGGGCAGCCCTATAATTCACCCCTCCACTTT. Protein: CAISEGQPYNSPLHF.

This clonotype was observed a few times. The chain carries TRBV20-1 and TRBJ2-7; tentative D call: TRBD2 (5 bases). Trimming took off 4 bases at V and 1 base at J, with 8 bases between the two ends. Germline assignment: CDR1 DFQATT and CDR2 SNEGSKA (reference sequence). The CDR3 is 12 amino acids. The CDR3 is CSANSGSYEQYF. The CDR3 DNA follows: TGCAGTGCTAACTCGGGGTCCTACGAGCAGTACTTC.

V and J are TRBV4-3 and TRBJ1-4; D gene ambiguous. The ends were cut back, 1 base at V and 5 bases at J, with 11 bases in the middle. Germline V gene sequence: CDR1 LGHNA, CDR2 YSLEER. There are 15 residues in the CDR3. The CDR3 sequence is CASSQAREWNEKLFF. The CDR3 DNA follows: TGCGCCAGCAGCCAAGCCCGGGAGTGGAATGAAAAACTGTTTTTT.

The chain links TRBV11-1 to TRBJ2-5, with D maybe TRBD2 (6 bases). The germline V and J ends were trimmed by 0 bases and 0 bases, with 26 bases remaining between them. The CDR3 length is 21 residues. Germline-derived CDR1 and CDR2 are SGHAT and FQDESV (reference sequence). This chain's CDR3 is CASSLAPSAAGYREYQETQYF. The CDR3 coding sequence is TGTGCCAGCAGCTTAGCCCCCTCGGCTGCGGGATACCGGGAGTACCAAGAGACCCAGTACTTC.

This chain joins TRBV6-4 and TRBJ1-1, with no clear D. The CDR3 has 13 residues. The ends were cut back, 5 bases at V and 1 base at J, with 8 bases in the middle. Looked up from germline, CDR1 is MRHNA and CDR2 is SNTAGT. In nucleotides, the CDR3 is TGTGCCAGCAGTTCGCAGACGAACACTGAAGCTTTCTTT. This translates into CASSSQTNTEAFF.

The chain joins TRBV4-2 to TRBJ2-1; D might be TRBD2 (6 bases). V was trimmed by 1 base and J by 2 bases, leaving 12 bases between them. The length of the CDR3 is 16 residues. Germline V gives CDR1 LGHNA, CDR2 YNFKEQ. Written as DNA, the CDR3 is TGTGCCAGCAGCCAAGTCGGAGGGGCCGCCTACAATGAGCAGTTCTTC. It specifies CASSQVGGAAYNEQFF.

The chain recombines TRBV20-1 with TRBJ2-3; D tentatively fits TRBD1 or TRBD2 (5 bases each). The CDR3 is 15 amino acids. V shed 0 bases and J shed 3 bases, with 13 bases lying between them. Germline V gives CDR1 DFQATT, CDR2 SNEGSKA (reference sequence). The CDR3: CSARDLTEGTDTQYF. In nucleotides, the CDR3 is TGCAGTGCTAGAGATCTTACAGAGGGGACAGATACGCAGTATTTT.